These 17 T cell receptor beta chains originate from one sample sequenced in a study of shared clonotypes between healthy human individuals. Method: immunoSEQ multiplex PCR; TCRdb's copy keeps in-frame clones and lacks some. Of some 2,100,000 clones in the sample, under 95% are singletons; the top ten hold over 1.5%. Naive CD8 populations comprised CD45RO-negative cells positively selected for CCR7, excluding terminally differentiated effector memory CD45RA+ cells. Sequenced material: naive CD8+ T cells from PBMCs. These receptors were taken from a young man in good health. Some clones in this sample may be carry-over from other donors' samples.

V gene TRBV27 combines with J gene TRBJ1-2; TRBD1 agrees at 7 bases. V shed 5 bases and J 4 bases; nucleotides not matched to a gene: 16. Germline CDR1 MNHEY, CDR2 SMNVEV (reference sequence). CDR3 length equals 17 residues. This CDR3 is CASSARGEVRTSYGYTF. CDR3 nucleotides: TGTGCCAGCAGTGCCAGGGGGGAGGTTCGGACTAGCTATGGCTACACCTTC.

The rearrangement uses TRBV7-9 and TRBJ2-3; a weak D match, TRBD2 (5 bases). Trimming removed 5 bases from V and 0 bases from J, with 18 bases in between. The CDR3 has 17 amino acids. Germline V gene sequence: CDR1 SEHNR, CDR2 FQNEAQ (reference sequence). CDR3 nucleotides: TGTGCCAGCAGCCAGCCGGCGGTTAGCGCTAGCACAGATACGCAGTATTTT. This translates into CASSQPAVSASTDTQYF.

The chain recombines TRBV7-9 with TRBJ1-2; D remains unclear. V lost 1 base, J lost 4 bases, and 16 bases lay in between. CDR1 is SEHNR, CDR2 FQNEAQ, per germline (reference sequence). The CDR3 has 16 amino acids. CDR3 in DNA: TGTGCCAGCAGCTTAGGGGAGTGGGAAACATTCTATGGCTACACCTTC. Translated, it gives CASSLGEWETFYGYTF.

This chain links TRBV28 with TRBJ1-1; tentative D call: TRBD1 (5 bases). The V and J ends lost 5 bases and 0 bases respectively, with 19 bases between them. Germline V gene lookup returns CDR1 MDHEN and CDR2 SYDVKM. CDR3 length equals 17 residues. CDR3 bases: TGTGCCAGCAGTCCCCGGGGGGGAAAGAAGATGAACACTGAAGCTTTCTTT. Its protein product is CASSPRGGKKMNTEAFF.

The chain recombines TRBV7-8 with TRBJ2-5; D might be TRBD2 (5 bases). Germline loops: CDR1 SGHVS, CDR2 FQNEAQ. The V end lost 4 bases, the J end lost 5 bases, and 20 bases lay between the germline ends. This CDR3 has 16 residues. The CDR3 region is CASSSRRVPKEETQYF. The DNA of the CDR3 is TGTGCCAGCAGCTCGAGGCGGGTCCCCAAGGAGGAGACCCAGTACTTC.

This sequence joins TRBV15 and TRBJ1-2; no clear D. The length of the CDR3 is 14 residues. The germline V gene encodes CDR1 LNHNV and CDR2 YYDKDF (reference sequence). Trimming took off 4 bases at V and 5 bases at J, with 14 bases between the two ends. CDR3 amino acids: CATSILLGQYGYTF. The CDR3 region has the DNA TGTGCCACCAGCATTCTTTTAGGGCAGTATGGCTACACCTTC.

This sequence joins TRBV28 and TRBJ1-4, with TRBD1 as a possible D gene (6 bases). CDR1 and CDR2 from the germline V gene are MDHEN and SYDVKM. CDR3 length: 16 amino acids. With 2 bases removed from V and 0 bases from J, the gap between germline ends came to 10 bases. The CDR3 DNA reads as TGTGCCAGCAGTTTAATCAAGGGGGCAACTAATGAAAAACTGTTTTTT. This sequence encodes CASSLIKGATNEKLFF.

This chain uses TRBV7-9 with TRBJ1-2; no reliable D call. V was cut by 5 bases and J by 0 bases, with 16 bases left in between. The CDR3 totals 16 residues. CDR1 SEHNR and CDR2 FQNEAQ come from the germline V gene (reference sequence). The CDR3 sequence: CASSESPGTANYGYTF. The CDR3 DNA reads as TGTGCCAGCAGCGAGAGTCCGGGTACGGCTAACTATGGCTACACCTTC.

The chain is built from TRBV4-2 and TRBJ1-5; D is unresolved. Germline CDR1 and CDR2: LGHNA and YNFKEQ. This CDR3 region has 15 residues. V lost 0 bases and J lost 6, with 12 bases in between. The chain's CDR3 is CASSQDTGLAQPQHF. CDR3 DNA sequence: TGTGCCAGCAGCCAAGACACGGGTCTGGCTCAGCCCCAGCATTTT.

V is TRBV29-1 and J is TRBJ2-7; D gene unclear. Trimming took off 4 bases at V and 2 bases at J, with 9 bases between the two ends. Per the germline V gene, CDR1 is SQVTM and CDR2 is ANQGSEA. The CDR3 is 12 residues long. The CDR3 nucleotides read TGCAGCGTTGCCCAGCACCCCTACGAGCAGTACTTC. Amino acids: CSVAQHPYEQYF.

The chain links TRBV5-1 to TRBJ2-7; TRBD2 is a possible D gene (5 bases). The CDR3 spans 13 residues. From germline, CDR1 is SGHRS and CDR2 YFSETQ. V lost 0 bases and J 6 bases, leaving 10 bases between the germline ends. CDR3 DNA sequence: TGCGCCAGCAGCTTGGTTGGAGGTCCCGAGCAGTACTTC. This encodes CASSLVGGPEQYF. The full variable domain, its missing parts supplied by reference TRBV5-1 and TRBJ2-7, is KAGVTQTPRYLIKTRGQQVTLSCSPISGHRSVSWYQQTPGQGLQFLFEYFSETQRNKGNFPGRFSGRQFSNSRSEMNVSTLELGDSALYLCASSLVGGPEQYFGPGTRLTVT.

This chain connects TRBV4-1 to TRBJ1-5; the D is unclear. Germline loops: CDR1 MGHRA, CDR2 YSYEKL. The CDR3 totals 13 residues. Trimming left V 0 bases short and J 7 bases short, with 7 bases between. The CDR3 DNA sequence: TGCGCCAGCAGCCAAGATCTAGAACAGCCCCAGCATTTT. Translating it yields CASSQDLEQPQHF.

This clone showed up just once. The CDR3 DNA reads TGTGCCAGCAGTCCGCGCCCGGGTCAGGGGAAAGAGACCCAGTACTTC. Translation gives CASSPRPGQGKETQYF. The V call is TRBV27, the J call TRBJ2-5; TRBD1 might be the D (6 bases). CDR3 length: 16 amino acids. The germline V and J ends were trimmed by 5 bases and 3 bases, with 19 bases remaining between them. Germline CDR1 MNHEY, CDR2 SMNVEV (reference sequence).

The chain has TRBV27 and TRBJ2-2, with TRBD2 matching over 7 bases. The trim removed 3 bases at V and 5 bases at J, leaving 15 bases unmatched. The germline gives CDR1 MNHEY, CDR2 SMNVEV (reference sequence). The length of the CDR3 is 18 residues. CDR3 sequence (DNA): TGTGCCAGCAGTTTCCTAGCGACCAGCGGGGTAGGGACCGGGGAGCTGTTTTTT. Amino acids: CASSFLATSGVGTGELFF.

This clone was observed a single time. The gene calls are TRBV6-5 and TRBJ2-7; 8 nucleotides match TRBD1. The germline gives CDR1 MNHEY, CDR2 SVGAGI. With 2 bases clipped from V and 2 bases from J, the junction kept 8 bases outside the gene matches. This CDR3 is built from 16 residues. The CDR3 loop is CASSYPRQGTTYEQYF. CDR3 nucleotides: TGTGCCAGCAGTTACCCCAGACAGGGGACAACCTACGAGCAGTACTTC.

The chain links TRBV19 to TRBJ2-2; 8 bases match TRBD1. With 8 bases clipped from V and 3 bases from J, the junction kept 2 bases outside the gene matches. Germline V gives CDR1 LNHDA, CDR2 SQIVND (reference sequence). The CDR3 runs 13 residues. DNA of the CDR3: TGTGCCAGTTGGACAGGGCACACCGGGGAGCTGTTTTTT. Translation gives CASWTGHTGELFF. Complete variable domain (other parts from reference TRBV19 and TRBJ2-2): DGGITQSPKYLFRKEGQNVTLSCEQNLNHDAMYWYRQDPGQGLRLIYYSQIVNDFQKGDIAEGYSVSREKKESFPLTVTSAQKNPTAFYLCASWTGHTGELFFGEGSRLTVL.

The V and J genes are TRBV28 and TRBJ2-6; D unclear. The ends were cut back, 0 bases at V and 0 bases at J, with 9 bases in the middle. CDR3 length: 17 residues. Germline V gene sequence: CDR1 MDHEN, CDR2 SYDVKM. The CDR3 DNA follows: TGTGCCAGCAGTTTATGGTATGCAAGCTCTGGGGCCAACGTCCTGACTTTC. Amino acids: CASSLWYASSGANVLTF.